Given below is one TCR beta chain in context. Its antigen is currently unknown. These data come from a study of cytomegalovirus exposure and HLA in healthy donors. Study-wide context: Of the donors genotyped, approximately 430 in all, about 80% fell in the Caucasian-associated ancestry cluster.

The PCR employed 60 Vbeta primers together with 13 Jbeta primers. Using immunoSEQ multiplex PCR, the repertoire was profiled, and TCRdb retains in-frame clones only, with some absent. The table includes fewer than 250,000 clones, 70% to 90% detected once. Points from the study as a whole: Across all donors, roughly uniform sequencing depth was an assumption of the presence/absence analyses.

Trimming pared 1 base from V and 4 bases from J, leaving 11 bases between. Germline-derived CDR1 and CDR2 are SGHDT and YYEEEE. The CDR3 is 14 amino acids. The sequencing sample was made of PBMCs. The chain uses TRBV5-6 and TRBJ1-2; weak D call: TRBD1 (6 bases). The receptor's source is a woman aged 18-35 years in good health and CMV-seronegative. CDR3 coding DNA: TGTGCCAGCAGCTTGCAGGGGTCCGGCTATGGCTACACCTTC. Translating gives CASSLQGSGYGYTF.